This T cell receptor beta chain appears in the sequencing data of a study of T cell repertoires in cytomegalovirus infection. The overall study: Selected CMV epitopes included recently identified HLA-C-restricted ones as well as well-studied HLA-B-restricted ones.

TCRdb processed the reads anew with MiXCR; each CDR3 protein has one entry. The profile shows under 120,000 distinct CDR3 sequences, roughly two fifths of them singletons. About this clonotype: No antigen is known for it.

Germline CDR1 and CDR2: SGDLS and YYNGEE. The V and J ends lost 4 bases and 8 bases, in that order; junction bases with no gene match: 14. This CDR3 region has 16 residues. The chain combines TRBV9 with TRBJ1-4; TRBD1 matches at 7 bases. This TCR was sampled from a human donor in good health (CMV status not recorded). Some clones in this sample may be carry-over from other donors' samples. The sample here was CD8+ T cells from cultured PBMCs, taken from culture after CMV antigen stimulation. CDR3 sequence: CASSSPRGGGSEKLFF. CDR3 coding DNA: TGTGCCAGCAGCTCGCCGAGGGGAGGGGGCAGCGAAAAACTGTTTTTT. Full variable domain (missing parts from reference TRBV9 and TRBJ1-4): DSGVTQTPKHLITATGQRVTLRCSPRSGDLSVYWYQQSLDQGLQFLIQYYNGEERAKGNILERFSAQQFPDLHSELNLSSLELGDSALYFCASSSPRGGGSEKLFFGSGTQLSVL.